The clone carrying this T cell receptor (beta chain) was seen a few times. The record originates from a study of blood T cell repertoires in COVID-19. Assay: immunoSEQ multiplex PCR; the TCRdb copy retains only in-frame clones and omits some. The sample gives 100,000 to 150,000 clones, around 90% of which show up once; about 1.6% is in the top ten. The clonotype was recovered from a human donor in a cohort sampled during active COVID-19. Material: peripheral blood.

DNA for the CDR3: TGTGCCACTTCTTGGCAGACAGATACGCAGTATTTT. Residues: CATSWQTDTQYF. The chain has TRBV7-9 and TRBJ2-3; no definite D call. The CDR3 loop spans 12 amino acids. V shed 10 bases and J shed 3 bases, with 11 bases lying between them. Germline V gene data show CDR1 as SEHNR and CDR2 as FQNEAQ (reference sequence).